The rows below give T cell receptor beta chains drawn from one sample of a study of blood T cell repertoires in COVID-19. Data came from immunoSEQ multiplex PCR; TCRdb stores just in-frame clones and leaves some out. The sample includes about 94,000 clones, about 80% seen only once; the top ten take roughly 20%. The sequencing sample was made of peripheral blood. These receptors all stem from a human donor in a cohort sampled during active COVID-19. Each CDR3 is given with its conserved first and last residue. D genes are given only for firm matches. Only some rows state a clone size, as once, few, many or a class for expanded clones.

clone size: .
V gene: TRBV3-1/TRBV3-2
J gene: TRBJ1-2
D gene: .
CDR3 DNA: TGTGCCAGCAGCCAAGGGCAGTCCTATGGCTACACCTTC
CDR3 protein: CASSQGQSYGYTF

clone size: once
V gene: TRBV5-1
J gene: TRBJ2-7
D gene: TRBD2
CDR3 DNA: TGCGCCAGCAGCCGGACTAGCGCCTACGAGCAGTACTTC
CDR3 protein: CASSRTSAYEQYF

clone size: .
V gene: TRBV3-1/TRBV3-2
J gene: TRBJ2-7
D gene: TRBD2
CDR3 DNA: TGTGCCAGCAGCCCTAGCGGGAATAGTTACGAGCAGTACTTC
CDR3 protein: CASSPSGNSYEQYF

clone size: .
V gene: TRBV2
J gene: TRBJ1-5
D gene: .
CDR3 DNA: TGTGCCAGCCAGGGTACTGAGGGCAATCAGCCCCAGCATTTT
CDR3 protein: CASQGTEGNQPQHF

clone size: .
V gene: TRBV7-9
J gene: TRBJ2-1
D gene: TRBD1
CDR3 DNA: TGTGCCAGCAGCCCCCCCTCCGGGACAGAGGTCAATGAGCAGTTCTTC
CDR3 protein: CASSPPSGTEVNEQFF

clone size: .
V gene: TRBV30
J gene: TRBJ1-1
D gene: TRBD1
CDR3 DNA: TGTGCCTGGAGCAGACAGGGGGCAGGAGCTTTCTTT
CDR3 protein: CAWSRQGAGAFF

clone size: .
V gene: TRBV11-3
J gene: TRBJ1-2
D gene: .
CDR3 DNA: TGTGCCAGCAGCTTAGCACACGCTAGGAGGACTAACTATGGCTACACCTTC
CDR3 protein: CASSLAHARRTNYGYTF

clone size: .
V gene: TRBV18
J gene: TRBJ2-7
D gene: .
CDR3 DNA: TGTGCCAGCTCACTAGGACAGCTATACGAGCAGTACTTC
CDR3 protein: CASSLGQLYEQYF

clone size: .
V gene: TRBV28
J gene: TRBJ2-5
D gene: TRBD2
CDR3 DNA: TGTGCCAGCAGGGACGGACTAGCGGGAGTTAGGGAGACCCAGTACTTC
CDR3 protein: CASRDGLAGVRETQYF

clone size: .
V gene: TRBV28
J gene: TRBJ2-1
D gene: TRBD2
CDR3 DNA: TGTGCCAGCACCCACGCTCTAGCGGGAGGGTGGGATGAGCAGTTCTTC
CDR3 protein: CASTHALAGGWDEQFF

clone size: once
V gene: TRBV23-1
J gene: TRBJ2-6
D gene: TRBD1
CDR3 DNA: TGCGCCAGCAGCCGAATCCCGGACAGGGGGCCTGTATCTGGGGCCAACGTCCTGACTTTC
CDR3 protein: CASSRIPDRGPVSGANVLTF

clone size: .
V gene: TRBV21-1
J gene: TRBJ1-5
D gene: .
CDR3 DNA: TGTGCCAGCCCCGTCCCGGGGAGGGGGAACAATCAGCCCCAGCATTTT
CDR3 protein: CASPVPGRGNNQPQHF

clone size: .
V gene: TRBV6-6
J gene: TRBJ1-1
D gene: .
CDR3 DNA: TGTGCCAGCAGCTCACCGGGGAGGGACACTGAAGCTTTCTTT
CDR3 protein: CASSSPGRDTEAFF

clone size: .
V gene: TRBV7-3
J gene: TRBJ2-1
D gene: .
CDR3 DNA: TGTGCCAGCAGCTTACTACGGGAGCGGCACAATGAGCAGTTCTTC
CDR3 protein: CASSLLRERHNEQFF

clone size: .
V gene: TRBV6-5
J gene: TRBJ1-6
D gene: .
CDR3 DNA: TGTGCCAGCAGTTATTACAGGCTTGGTTCACCCCTCCACTTT
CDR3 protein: CASSYYRLGSPLHF

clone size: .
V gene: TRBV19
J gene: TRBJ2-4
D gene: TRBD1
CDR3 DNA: TGTGCCAGTAGTCCACGGGACAGCTATTCTATAGCCAAAAACATTCAGTACTTC
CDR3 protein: CASSPRDSYSIAKNIQYF

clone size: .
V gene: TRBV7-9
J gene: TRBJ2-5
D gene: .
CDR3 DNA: TGTGCCAGCAGCTTATTGACAGGAGAGACCCAGTACTTC
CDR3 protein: CASSLLTGETQYF

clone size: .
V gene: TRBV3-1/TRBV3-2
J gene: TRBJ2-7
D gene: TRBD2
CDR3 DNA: TGTGCCAGCAGCCTGGGACTAGCGGGAACCGAGCAGTACTTC
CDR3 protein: CASSLGLAGTEQYF

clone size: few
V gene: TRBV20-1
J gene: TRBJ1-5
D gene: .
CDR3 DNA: TGCAGTGCTAGTCTAGCCCTGTACAATCAGCCCCAGCATTTT
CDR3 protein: CSASLALYNQPQHF

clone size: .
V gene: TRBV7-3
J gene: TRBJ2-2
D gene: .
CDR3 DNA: TGTGCCAGCAGCTTAACGGCGGCTCCTCAGGGGGAGCTGTTTTTT
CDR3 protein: CASSLTAAPQGELFF

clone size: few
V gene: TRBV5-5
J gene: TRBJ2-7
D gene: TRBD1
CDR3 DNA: TGTGCCAGCAGTCGGAGGGGACAGGGGTTCTACGAGCAGTACTTC
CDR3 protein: CASSRRGQGFYEQYF

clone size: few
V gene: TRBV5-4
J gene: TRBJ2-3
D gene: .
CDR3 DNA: TGTGCCAGCAGCTTGCTTTCAGGACACACAGATACGCAGTATTTT
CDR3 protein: CASSLLSGHTDTQYF

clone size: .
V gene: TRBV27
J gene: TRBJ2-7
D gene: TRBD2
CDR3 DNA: TGTGCCAGCACCCGCTTGAGCGGGAGTATCAACGAGCAGTACTTC
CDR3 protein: CASTRLSGSINEQYF

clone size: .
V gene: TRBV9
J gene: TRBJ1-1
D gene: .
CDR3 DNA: TGTGCCAGCAGCGTAGTAGCTGCTTTAATGAACACTGAAGCTTTCTTT
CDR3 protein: CASSVVAALMNTEAFF

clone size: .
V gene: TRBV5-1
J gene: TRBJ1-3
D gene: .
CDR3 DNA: TGCGCCAGCAGCCTGACAGGATCTGGAAACACCATATATTTT
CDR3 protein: CASSLTGSGNTIYF

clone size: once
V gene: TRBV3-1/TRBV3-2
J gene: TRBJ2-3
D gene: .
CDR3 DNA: TGTGCCAGCACCGCACAGGTTGGCACAGATACGCAGTATTTT
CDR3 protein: CASTAQVGTDTQYF

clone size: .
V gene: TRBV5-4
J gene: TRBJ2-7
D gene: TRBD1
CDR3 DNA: TGTGCCAGCAGCCCGTGGGACAGGGAAGGCCACGAGCAGTACTTC
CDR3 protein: CASSPWDREGHEQYF

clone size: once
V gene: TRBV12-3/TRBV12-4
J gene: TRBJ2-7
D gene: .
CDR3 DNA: TGTGCCAGCAGAGCGGACCTCAGCGAGCAGTACTTC
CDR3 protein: CASRADLSEQYF

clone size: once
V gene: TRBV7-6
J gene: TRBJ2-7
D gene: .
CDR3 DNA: TGTGCCAGCAACTTGGGGGGAACGTACGAGCAGTACTTC
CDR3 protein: CASNLGGTYEQYF

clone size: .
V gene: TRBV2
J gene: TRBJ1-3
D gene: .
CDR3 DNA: TGTGCCAGCAGCTATACAGGATCTGGAAACACCATATATTTT
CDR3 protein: CASSYTGSGNTIYF

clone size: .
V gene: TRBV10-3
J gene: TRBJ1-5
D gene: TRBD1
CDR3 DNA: TGTGCCATCAGTGAAGGGACAGACGGACCCTTAGATCAGCCCCAGCATTTT
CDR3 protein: CAISEGTDGPLDQPQHF

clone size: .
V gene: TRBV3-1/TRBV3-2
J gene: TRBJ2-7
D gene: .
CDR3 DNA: TGTGCCAGCAGCCAAGTCCCCGGCGAGCAGTACTTC
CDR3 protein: CASSQVPGEQYF

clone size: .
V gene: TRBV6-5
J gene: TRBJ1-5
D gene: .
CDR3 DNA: TGTGCCAGCACCGAGGCAGGGTGGCAGCCCCAGCATTTT
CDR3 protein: CASTEAGWQPQHF

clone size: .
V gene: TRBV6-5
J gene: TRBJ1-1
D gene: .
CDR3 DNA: TGTGCCAGCAGGAATGCGGGGGCTCTGGCTGAAGCTTTCTTT
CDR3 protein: CASRNAGALAEAFF

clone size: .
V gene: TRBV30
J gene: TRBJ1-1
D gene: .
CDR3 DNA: TGTGCCTGGAAGCGGCTGATGAACACTGAAGCTTTCTTT
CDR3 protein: CAWKRLMNTEAFF

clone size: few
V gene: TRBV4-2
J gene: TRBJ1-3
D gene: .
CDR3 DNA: TGTGCCAGCAGCCAAGATTCCCTGGGCAGGGGTCTAAACACCATATATTTT
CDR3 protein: CASSQDSLGRGLNTIYF

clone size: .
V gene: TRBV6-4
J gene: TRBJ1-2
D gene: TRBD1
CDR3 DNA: TGTGCCAGCAGACAGGACAGGAACTATGGCTACACCTTC
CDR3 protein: CASRQDRNYGYTF

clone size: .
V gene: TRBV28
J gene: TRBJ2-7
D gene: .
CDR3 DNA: TGTGCCATCCTTATCAGGGGTGGCGAGCAGTACTTC
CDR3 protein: CAILIRGGEQYF

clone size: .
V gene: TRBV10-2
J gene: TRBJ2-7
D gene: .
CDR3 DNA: TGCGCCATACGCGGATCCTACGAGCAGTACTTC
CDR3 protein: CAIRGSYEQYF

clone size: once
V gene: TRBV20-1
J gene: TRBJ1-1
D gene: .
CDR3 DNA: TGCAGTGCTAGTATATTCGCGGCTTTCTTT
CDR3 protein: CSASIFAAFF

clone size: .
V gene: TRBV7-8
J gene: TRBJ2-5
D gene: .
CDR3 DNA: TGTGCCAGCAGCTGGTCGGACTCAACGGCGGAGACCCAGTACTTC
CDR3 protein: CASSWSDSTAETQYF

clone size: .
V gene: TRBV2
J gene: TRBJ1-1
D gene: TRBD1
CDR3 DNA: TGTGCCAGCAGTTCGGACAGGGTGACTGAAGCTTTCTTT
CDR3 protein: CASSSDRVTEAFF

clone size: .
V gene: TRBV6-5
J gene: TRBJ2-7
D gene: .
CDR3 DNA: TGTGCCAGCAGTTACCCTGGACAGACCTACGAGCAGTACTTC
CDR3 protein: CASSYPGQTYEQYF

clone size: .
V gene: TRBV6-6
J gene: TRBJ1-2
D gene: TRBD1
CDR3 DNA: TGTGCCAGCAGCCGGGACAGAGAAGGCTACACCTTC
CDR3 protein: CASSRDREGYTF

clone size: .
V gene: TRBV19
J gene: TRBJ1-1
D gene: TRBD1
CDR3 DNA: TGTGCCAGTAGTCCCACGGACAGGGGGCCTTACGCTGAAGCTTTCTTT
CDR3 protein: CASSPTDRGPYAEAFF

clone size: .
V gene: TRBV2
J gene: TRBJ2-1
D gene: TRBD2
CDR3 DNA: TGTGCCAGCTCCCCGAGGACTAGCGGGAGCCAATATGAGCAGTTCTTC
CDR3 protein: CASSPRTSGSQYEQFF

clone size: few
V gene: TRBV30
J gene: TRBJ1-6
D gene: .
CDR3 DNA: TGTGCCTGGAGTGTTGGGAGGGCACCCCTCCACTTT
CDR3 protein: CAWSVGRAPLHF

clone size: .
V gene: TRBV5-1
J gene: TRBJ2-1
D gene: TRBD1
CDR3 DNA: TGCGCCAGCAGCTTGGGAGGGACAGACTACAATGAGCAGTTCTTC
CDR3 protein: CASSLGGTDYNEQFF

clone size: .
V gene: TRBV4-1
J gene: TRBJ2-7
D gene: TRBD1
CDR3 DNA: TGCGCCAGCAGCCCGGAGGGACAGGGGGTAGGCGAGCAGTACTTC
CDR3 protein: CASSPEGQGVGEQYF

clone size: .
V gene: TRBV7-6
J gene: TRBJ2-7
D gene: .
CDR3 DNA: TGTGCCAGCAGCGCCTTGGAGCTGTCCTACGAGCAGTACTTC
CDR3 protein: CASSALELSYEQYF

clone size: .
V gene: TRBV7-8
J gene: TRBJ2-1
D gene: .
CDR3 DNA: TGTGCCAGCAGCCGCCCCTTATACAATGAGCAGTTCTTC
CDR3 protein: CASSRPLYNEQFF

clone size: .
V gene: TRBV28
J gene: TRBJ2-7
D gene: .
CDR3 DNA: TGTGCCAGCAGTTTACCCGCCTTAGCCGAGCAGTACTTC
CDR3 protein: CASSLPALAEQYF

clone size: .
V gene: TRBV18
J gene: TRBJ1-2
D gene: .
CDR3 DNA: TGTGCCAGCTCCTCACCCTGGGGGGACGGCTACACCTTC
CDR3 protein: CASSSPWGDGYTF

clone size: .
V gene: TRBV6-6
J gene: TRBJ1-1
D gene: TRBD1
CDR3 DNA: TGTGCCAGCACTCTACAGGGGGCGGGCACTGAAGCTTTCTTT
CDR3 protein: CASTLQGAGTEAFF

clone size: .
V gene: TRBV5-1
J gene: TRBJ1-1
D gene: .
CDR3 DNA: TGCGCCAGCAGCCAGGGTTACGATGAAGCTTTCTTT
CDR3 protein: CASSQGYDEAFF

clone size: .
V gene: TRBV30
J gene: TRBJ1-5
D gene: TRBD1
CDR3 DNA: TGTGCCTGGAGTGTAGGGACAGTCGATCAGCCCCAGCATTTT
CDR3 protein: CAWSVGTVDQPQHF

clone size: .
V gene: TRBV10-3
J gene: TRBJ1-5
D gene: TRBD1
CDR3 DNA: TGTGCCATCAGTGAACGTTGGACAGGGGTTCAGCCCCAGCATTTT
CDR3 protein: CAISERWTGVQPQHF

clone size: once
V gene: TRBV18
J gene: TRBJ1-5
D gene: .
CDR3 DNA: TGTGCCAGCTCACCAGAGGGCAATCAGCCCCAGCATTTT
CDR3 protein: CASSPEGNQPQHF

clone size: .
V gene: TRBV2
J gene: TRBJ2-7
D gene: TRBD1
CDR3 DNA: TGTGCCAGCAGGCCCGGGGGACAGGGCCCCTACGAGCAGTACTTC
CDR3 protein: CASRPGGQGPYEQYF

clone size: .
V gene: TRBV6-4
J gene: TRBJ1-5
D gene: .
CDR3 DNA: TGTGCCAGCAGTGCTCTCCGCGATCAGCCCCAGCATTTT
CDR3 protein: CASSALRDQPQHF